What follows are 22 T cell receptor beta chains derived from one specimen sequenced in a study of blood T cell repertoires in COVID-19. The method was immunoSEQ multiplex PCR; TCRdb's version includes in-frame clones alone and lacks a portion of them. The sample lists a few hundred thousand clones; approximately 87% were seen once. The sequencing sample was made of PBMCs or T cells enriched from blood (not recorded which). The receptors were sampled from a woman between 45 and 65 years old in a cohort exposed to, infected with or recovered from COVID-19 (not recorded which).

This clone came up once. The V and J genes are TRBV7-9 and TRBJ2-3, with 7 bases that match TRBD2. CDR1 is SEHNR and CDR2 is FQNEAQ in the germline V gene (reference sequence). The J segment lost 2 bases and the V segment lost 5 bases, leaving 4 bases of the junction unmatched. The CDR3 is made up of 14 amino acids. The CDR3 DNA sequence: TGTGCCAGCAGCAGCGGGAAGGACACAGATACGCAGTATTTT. It yields the protein CASSSGKDTDTQYF.

The chain recombines TRBV4-3 with TRBJ1-2; D might be TRBD1 (6 bases). The CDR3 length is 14 residues. Germline-derived CDR1 and CDR2 are LGHNA and YSLEER. Trimming stripped 0 bases from V and 7 bases from J, with 12 bases between. DNA for the CDR3: TGCGCCAGCAGCCAAGAAAACAGGGTCTTTGGCTACACCTTC. Its protein product is CASSQENRVFGYTF.

V is TRBV7-2 and J is TRBJ1-2; D ambiguous. There are 15 residues in the CDR3. CDR1 SGHTA and CDR2 FQGNSA come from the germline V gene. The V end was cut by 6 bases, the J end by 1 base, with 15 bases between. The CDR3 DNA reads TGTGCCAGCAGTTCCCGACGGGGAGATAACTATGGCTACACCTTC. It translates to CASSSRRGDNYGYTF.

V is TRBV14 and J is TRBJ1-2; 8 positions agree with TRBD1. This CDR3 is 17 amino acids long. V lost 3 bases and J lost 4; bases outside the gene matches: 13. The V gene's germline CDR1 is SGHDN and CDR2 FVKESK. CDR3 amino acids: CASSHVVGQGGVYGYTF. CDR3 DNA sequence: TGTGCCAGCAGCCACGTCGTCGGACAGGGAGGAGTCTATGGCTACACCTTC.

This chain's CDR3 is CAWDRGLRGTLHF. DNA of the CDR3: TGTGCCTGGGACAGGGGACTTCGGGGGACCCTCCACTTT. The V and J genes are TRBV30 and TRBJ1-6, with 8 bases matching TRBD1. With V trimmed by 5 bases and J by 14 bases, 11 bases remained unmatched. The CDR3 is 13 residues long. Per germline, CDR1 GTSNPN and CDR2 SVGIG (reference sequence). The variable domain in full, completed from reference TRBV30 and TRBJ1-6, reads SQTIHQWPATLVQPVGSPLSLECTVEGTSNPNLYWYRQAAGRGLQLLFYSVGIGQISSEVPQNLSASRPQDRQFILSSKKLLLSDSGFYLCAWDRGLRGTLHFGNGTRLTVT.

This rearrangement joins TRBV7-2 to TRBJ1-2; D perhaps matches TRBD1 (6 bases). Between the trimmed V and J ends, which lost 4 bases and 6 bases, there was a span of 6 bases. Germline V lookup: CDR1 SGHTA, CDR2 FQGNSA. This CDR3 comprises 11 residues. In nucleotides, the CDR3 is TGTGCCAGCAGCTACAGGGATGGCTACACCTTC. This encodes CASSYRDGYTF.

The chain links TRBV18 to TRBJ1-1, with a possible D match to TRBD1 (6 bases). The CDR3 has 14 residues. Germline assignment: CDR1 KGHSH and CDR2 LQKENI. V was cut by 0 bases and J by 9 bases, with 14 bases left in between. The DNA of the CDR3 is TGTGCCAGCTCACCACCAGGGGACAAAGGGCAAGCTTTCTTT. This encodes CASSPPGDKGQAFF.

The chain carries TRBV5-1 and TRBJ2-3, with TRBD2 as a possible D gene (5 bases). Per germline, CDR1 SGHRS and CDR2 YFSETQ. The V gene lost 2 bases and the J gene lost 3 bases, with 7 bases spanning the gap. This CDR3 is 13 amino acids long. The CDR3 region has the DNA TGCGCCAGCAGCTTTAGGACTACAGATACGCAGTATTTT. Translated: CASSFRTTDTQYF.

The table lists this clone with a count of one. This chain connects TRBV11-1 to TRBJ2-7; TRBD1 aligns across 9 bases. The germline CDR1 and CDR2 sequences are SGHAT and FQDESV (reference sequence). CDR3 length: 15 amino acids. Trimming cost V 5 bases and J 1 base; bases outside gene matches: 6. CDR3 in DNA: TGTGCCAGCAGCCTCTCGGGACAGGGTTCCTACGAGCAGTACTTC. This encodes CASSLSGQGSYEQYF.

CDR3 sequence: CAWSVRTGLNQPQHF. The DNA of the CDR3 is TGTGCCTGGAGTGTACGTACGGGATTAAATCAGCCCCAGCATTTT. The chain carries TRBV30 and TRBJ1-5, with D unclear. The germline gives CDR1 GTSNPN, CDR2 SVGIG (reference sequence). Trimming left V 0 bases short and J 4 bases short, with 13 bases between. CDR3 length equals 15 residues.

This chain uses TRBV2 with TRBJ2-2; TRBD1 agrees at 7 bases. J gave up 7 bases and V 6 bases, and 11 bases lay outside the gene matches. The CDR3 spans 15 residues. Germline-derived CDR1 and CDR2 are SNHLY and FYNNEI. CDR3 DNA: TGTGCCAGCAGGAGGGGGACAGTAGTCATCGGGGAGCTGTTTTTT. It yields the protein CASRRGTVVIGELFF.

The rearrangement joins TRBV6-5 to TRBJ1-2; D is unresolved. Germline CDR1 is MNHEY and CDR2 is SVGAGI. The CDR3 covers 13 residues. The V gene lost 2 bases and the J gene lost 0 bases, with 4 bases spanning the gap. CDR3 loop: CASSYRSNYGYTF. CDR3 sequence (DNA): TGTGCCAGCAGTTACCGGTCTAACTATGGCTACACCTTC.

This clone was counted between two and nine times. The J gene is TRBJ1-2, the V gene TRBV28; TRBD1 might be the D (6 bases). V lost 5 bases and J 8 bases, leaving 12 bases between the germline ends. The CDR3 contains 12 residues. The germline CDR1 and CDR2 sequences are MDHEN and SYDVKM. The CDR3 sequence: CASSPGVRGYTF. The CDR3 bases are TGTGCCAGCAGTCCAGGGGTTCGAGGCTACACCTTC.

The chain joins TRBV9 to TRBJ2-7, with TRBD1 matching 12 bases. There are 14 residues in the CDR3. Trimming removed 4 bases from V and 4 bases from J; junction bases left unmatched: 3. Germline V gene lookup returns CDR1 SGDLS and CDR2 YYNGEE. The CDR3 DNA sequence: TGTGCCAGCAGCAAGGGACAGGGGGCGTACGAGCAGTACTTC. Amino acids: CASSKGQGAYEQYF. Drawing the rest from reference TRBV9 and TRBJ2-7, the complete variable domain is DSGVTQTPKHLITATGQRVTLRCSPRSGDLSVYWYQQSLDQGLQFLIQYYNGEERAKGNILERFSAQQFPDLHSELNLSSLELGDSALYFCASSKGQGAYEQYFGPGTRLTVT.

The chain carries TRBV4-3 and TRBJ1-1; no clear D. This CDR3 has 13 residues. V was pared by 1 base and J by 4 bases, with 7 bases between. Germline-derived CDR1 and CDR2 are LGHNA and YSLEER. The CDR3 region has the DNA TGCGCCAGCAGCCAAGTTCCCCTCACTGAAGCTTTCTTT. This encodes CASSQVPLTEAFF.

This rearrangement joins TRBV4-1 to TRBJ1-5; no clear D gene. This CDR3 has 13 amino acids. Per the germline V gene, CDR1 is MGHRA and CDR2 is YSYEKL. V lost 0 bases to trimming and J lost 5 bases, with 5 bases between them. The CDR3 region has the DNA TGCGCCAGCAGCCAAGATGTAGATCAGCCCCAGCATTTT. It translates to CASSQDVDQPQHF.

V and J are TRBV12-3 or TRBV12-4 and TRBJ2-7; D uncertain. There are 13 residues in the CDR3. Trimming took off 2 bases at V and 3 bases at J, with 8 bases between the two ends. For the CDR3, the DNA is TGTGCCAGCAGTTTAAAACAGCTCTACGAGCAGTACTTC. Amino acid sequence: CASSLKQLYEQYF.

The V gene is TRBV5-4, the J gene TRBJ1-2; 7 bases fit TRBD1. Losses at the gene ends were 1 base for V and 4 bases for J; bases not matched to a gene: 13. Germline-derived CDR1 and CDR2 are SGHNT and YYREEE (reference sequence). The CDR3 runs to 17 residues. Written as DNA, the CDR3 is TGTGCCAGCAGCTTGAATCATGGAGGGGGCCTCGGCTATGGCTACACCTTC. Encoded protein: CASSLNHGGGLGYGYTF.

This chain uses TRBV5-6 with TRBJ1-2; 7 positions agree with TRBD1. The junction had 7 bases not matched to a gene; V was cut back by 4 bases and J by 4 bases. Germline CDR1 and CDR2: SGHDT and YYEEEE. The CDR3 extends over 14 amino acids. CDR3 in amino acids: CASSLPGQFYGYTF. In DNA form, the CDR3 reads TGTGCCAGCAGCCTCCCGGGACAGTTCTATGGCTACACCTTC.

The chain uses TRBV11-3 and TRBJ1-2, with 8 nucleotides matching TRBD1. The CDR3 consists of 13 residues. Germline loops: CDR1 SGHNT, CDR2 YENEEA. Trimming at V came to 4 bases and at J to 12 bases, leaving 10 bases not matched to a gene. The CDR3 region has the DNA TGTGCCAGCAGCTCAAGACAGGGGAAGAGTCACACCTTC. This codes for CASSSRQGKSHTF. Full variable domain (missing parts from reference TRBV11-3 and TRBJ1-2): EAGVVQSPRYKIIEKKQPVAFWCNPISGHNTLYWYLQNLGQGPELLIRYENEEAVDDSQLPKDRFSAERLKGVDSTLKIQPAELGDSAVYLCASSSRQGKSHTFGSGTRLTVV.

The rearrangement links TRBV6-2 or TRBV6-3 to TRBJ2-3; 11 positions match TRBD2. The CDR3 contains 18 residues. V shed 4 bases and J 6 bases; nucleotides not matched to a gene: 15. Germline-derived CDR1 and CDR2 are MNHEY and SVGEGT. CDR3 nucleotide sequence: TGTGCCAGCAGTTCCCTGGGGGAGTCTAGCGGGGGGTTCGATACGCAGTATTTT. Protein: CASSSLGESSGGFDTQYF.

V and J are TRBV11-3 and TRBJ2-2; TRBD2 matches 7 bases. CDR1 and CDR2 from the germline V gene are SGHNT and YENEEA. This CDR3 is 14 amino acids long. The V and J ends lost 5 bases and 0 bases, in that order; junction bases with no gene match: 0. CDR3 region: CASSSGANTGELFF. CDR3 nucleotides: TGTGCCAGCAGCAGCGGGGCGAACACCGGGGAGCTGTTTTTT.